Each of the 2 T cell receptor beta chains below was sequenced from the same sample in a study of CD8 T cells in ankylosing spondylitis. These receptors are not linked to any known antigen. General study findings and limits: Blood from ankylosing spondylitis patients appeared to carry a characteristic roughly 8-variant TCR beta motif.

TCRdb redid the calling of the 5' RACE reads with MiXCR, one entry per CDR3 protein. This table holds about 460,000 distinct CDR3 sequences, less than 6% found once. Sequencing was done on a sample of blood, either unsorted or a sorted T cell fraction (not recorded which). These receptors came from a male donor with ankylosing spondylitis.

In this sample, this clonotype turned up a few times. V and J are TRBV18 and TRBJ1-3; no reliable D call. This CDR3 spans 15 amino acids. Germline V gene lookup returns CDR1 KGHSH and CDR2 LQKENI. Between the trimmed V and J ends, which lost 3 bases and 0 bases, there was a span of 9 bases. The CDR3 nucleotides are TGTGCCAGCTCACCCTCCAGGTCCTCTGGAAACACCATATATTTT. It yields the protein CASSPSRSSGNTIYF.

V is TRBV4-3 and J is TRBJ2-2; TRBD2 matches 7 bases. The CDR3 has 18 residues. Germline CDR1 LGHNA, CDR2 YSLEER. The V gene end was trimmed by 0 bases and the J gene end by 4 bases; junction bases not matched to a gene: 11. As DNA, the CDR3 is TGCGCCAGCAGCCAAGATCCCCCAGCGGGGTATTTCACCGGGGAGCTGTTTTTT. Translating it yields CASSQDPPAGYFTGELFF.